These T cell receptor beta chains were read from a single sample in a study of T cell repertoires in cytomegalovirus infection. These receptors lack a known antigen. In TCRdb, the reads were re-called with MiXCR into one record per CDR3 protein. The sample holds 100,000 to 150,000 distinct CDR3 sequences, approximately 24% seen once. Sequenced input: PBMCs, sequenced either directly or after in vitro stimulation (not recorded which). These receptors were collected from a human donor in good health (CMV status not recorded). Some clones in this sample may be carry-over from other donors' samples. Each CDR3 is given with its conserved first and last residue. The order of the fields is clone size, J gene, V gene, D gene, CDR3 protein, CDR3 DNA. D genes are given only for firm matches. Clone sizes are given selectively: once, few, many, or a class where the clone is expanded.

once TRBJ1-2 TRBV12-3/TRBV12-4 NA CASPPSESIYGYTF TGTGCCAGCCCCCCATCAGAGTCTATCTATGGCTACACCTTC
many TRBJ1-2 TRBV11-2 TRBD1 CASSPQGASFAANYGYTF TGTGCCAGCAGCCCTCAGGGGGCCAGTTTTGCCGCTAACTATGGCTACACCTTC
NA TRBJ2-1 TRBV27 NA CASSWVSEYNEQFF TGTGCCAGCAGTTGGGTCTCCGAATACAATGAGCAGTTCTTC
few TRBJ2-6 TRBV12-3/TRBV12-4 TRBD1 CASGKRTGGASGANVLTF TGTGCCAGCGGAAAACGGACAGGGGGCGCGTCTGGGGCCAACGTCCTGACTTTC
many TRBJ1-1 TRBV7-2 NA CASLWGAGITEAFF TGTGCCAGCTTGTGGGGGGCGGGGATCACTGAAGCTTTCTTT
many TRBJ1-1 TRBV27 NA CASRDSMNTEAFF TGTGCCAGCAGGGACAGCATGAACACTGAAGCTTTCTTT
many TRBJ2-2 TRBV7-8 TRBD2 CASSPGTSGRAGDTGELFF TGTGCCAGCAGCCCCGGGACTAGCGGGAGGGCCGGGGACACCGGGGAGCTGTTTTTT
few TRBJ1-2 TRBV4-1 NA CASSQSELANYGYTF TGCGCCAGCAGCCAATCGGAGTTAGCTAACTATGGCTACACCTTC
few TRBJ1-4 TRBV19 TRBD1 CASSPRTGTGSNEKLFF TGTGCCAGTAGTCCTCGGACAGGGACGGGCTCGAATGAAAAACTGTTTTTT
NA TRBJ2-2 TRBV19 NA CASSMGRTGELFF TGTGCCAGTAGTATGGGACGTACCGGGGAGCTGTTTTTT
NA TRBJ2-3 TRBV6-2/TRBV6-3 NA CASSSIHGESDTQYF TGTGCCAGCAGTTCCATCCATGGGGAGTCAGATACGCAGTATTTT
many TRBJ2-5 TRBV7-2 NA CASSFPQGRVQETQYF TGTGCCAGCAGCTTTCCACAGGGGAGGGTCCAAGAGACCCAGTACTTC
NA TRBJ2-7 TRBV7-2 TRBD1 CASREEGQSYEQYF TGTGCCAGCAGAGAAGAGGGACAGAGCTACGAGCAGTACTTC
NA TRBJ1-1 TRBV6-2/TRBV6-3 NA CASSYPATEAFF TGTGCCAGCAGTTACCCCGCGACTGAAGCTTTCTTT
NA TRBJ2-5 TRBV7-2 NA CASSLMGNGGETQYF TGTGCCAGCAGCTTAATGGGGAACGGAGGAGAGACCCAGTACTTC
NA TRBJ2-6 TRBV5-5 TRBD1 CASSLELWGQGRGVDLTF TGTGCCAGCAGCTTGGAACTTTGGGGACAGGGAAGGGGGGTAGACCTGACTTTC
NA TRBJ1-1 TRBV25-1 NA CASSENHGQNTEAFF TGTGCCAGCAGTGAAAACCACGGTCAGAACACTGAAGCTTTCTTT
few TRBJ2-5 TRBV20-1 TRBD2 CSASGTSGRRETQYF TGCAGTGCTTCCGGGACTAGCGGGAGAAGAGAGACCCAGTACTTC
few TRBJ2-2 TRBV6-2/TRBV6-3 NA CASSFPGHLTGELFF TGTGCCAGCAGTTTCCCGGGACACCTCACCGGGGAGCTGTTTTTT
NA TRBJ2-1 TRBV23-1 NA CASSLNKGVEGRDHSYNEQFF TGCGCCAGCAGTCTCAATAAGGGGGTCGAAGGGCGGGACCACTCCTACAATGAGCAGTTCTTC
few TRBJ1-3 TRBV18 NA CASSPPGTASYNTIYF TGTGCCAGCTCACCACCGGGAACAGCCTCGTATAACACCATATATTTT
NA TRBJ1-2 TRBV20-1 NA CSAREEIYYGYTF TGCAGTGCTAGAGAAGAGATCTACTATGGCTACACCTTC
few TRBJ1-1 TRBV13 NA CASSRGRPNTEAFF TGTGCCAGCAGCCGGGGACGTCCGAACACTGAAGCTTTCTTT
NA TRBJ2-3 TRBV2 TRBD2 CASPTTSGRGDTQYF TGTGCCAGCCCTACTACTAGCGGGAGGGGGGATACGCAGTATTTT
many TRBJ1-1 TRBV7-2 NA CASSLILGNTEAFF TGTGCCAGCAGCTTAATTTTGGGGAACACTGAAGCTTTCTTT
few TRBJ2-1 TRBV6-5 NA CASSYVEPSYNEQFF TGTGCCAGCAGTTACGTAGAACCATCCTACAATGAGCAGTTCTTC
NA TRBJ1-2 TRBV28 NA CAIDEWYGYTF TGTGCCATCGACGAGTGGTATGGCTACACCTTC